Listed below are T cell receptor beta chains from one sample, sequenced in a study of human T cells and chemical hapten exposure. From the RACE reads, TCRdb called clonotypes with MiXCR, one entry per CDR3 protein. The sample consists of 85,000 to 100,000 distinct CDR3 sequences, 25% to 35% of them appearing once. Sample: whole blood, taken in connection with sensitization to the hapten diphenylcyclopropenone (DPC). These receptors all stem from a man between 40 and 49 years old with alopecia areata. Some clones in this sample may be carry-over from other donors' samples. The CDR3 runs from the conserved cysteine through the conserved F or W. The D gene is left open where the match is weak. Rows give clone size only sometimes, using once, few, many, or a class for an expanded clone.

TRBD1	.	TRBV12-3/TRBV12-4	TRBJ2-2	TGTGCCAGCAGCACGGACAGGAGGAACACCGGGGAGCTGTTTTTT	CASSTDRRNTGELFF
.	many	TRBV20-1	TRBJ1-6	TGCAGTGCTAGGCCGGGGGGCAGACGAAGTTCACCCCTCCACTTT	CSARPGGRRSSPLHF
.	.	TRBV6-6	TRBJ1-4	TGTGCCAGCAGTTACTCGTGGAGTGAGCCAACTAATGAAAAACTGTTTTTT	CASSYSWSEPTNEKLFF
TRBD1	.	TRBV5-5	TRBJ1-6	TGTGCCAGCAGCCGCCAGGGACAGGGTCTAAATTCACCCCTCCACTTT	CASSRQGQGLNSPLHF
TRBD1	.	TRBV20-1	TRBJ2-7	TGCAGTGCTTACCTACAGGGGGCCGGGGTGCAGTACTTC	CSAYLQGAGVQYF
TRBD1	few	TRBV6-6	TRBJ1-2	TGTGCCAGCAGCCCAACTTCACGGGGACAGACTAACTATGGCTACACCTTC	CASSPTSRGQTNYGYTF
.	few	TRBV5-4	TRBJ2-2	TGTGCCAGCAGACAGGGGAACACCGGGGAGCTGTTTTTT	CASRQGNTGELFF
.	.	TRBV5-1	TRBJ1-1	TGCGCCAGCAGTTTGCCACCGTACACTGAAGCTTTCTTT	CASSLPPYTEAFF
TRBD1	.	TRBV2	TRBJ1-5	TGTGCCAGCAGCGATGGGACAGGGGCGAGCAATCAGCCCCAGCATTTT	CASSDGTGASNQPQHF
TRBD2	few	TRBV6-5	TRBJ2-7	TGTGCCAGCAGAATAGCGGGAGGTTCCTACGAGCAGTACTTC	CASRIAGGSYEQYF
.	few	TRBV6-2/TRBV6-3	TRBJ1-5	TGTGCCAGCAAAGGTTATAGCAATCAGCCCCAGCATTTT	CASKGYSNQPQHF
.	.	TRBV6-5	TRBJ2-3	TGTGCCAGTAGACAGGATAGCACAGATACGCAGTATTTT	CASRQDSTDTQYF
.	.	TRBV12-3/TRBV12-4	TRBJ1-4	TGTGCCAGCAGTTCCAGGGCATGCGGTGAAAAACTGTTTTTT	CASSSRACGEKLFF
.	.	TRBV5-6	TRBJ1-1	TGTGCCAGCAGCTTGGTGGCGGATGAAGCTTTCTTT	CASSLVADEAFF
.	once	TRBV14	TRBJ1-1	TGTGCCAGCAGCCAAGCTACTGAAGCTTTCTTT	CASSQATEAFF
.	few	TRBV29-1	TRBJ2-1	TGCAGCGTTAGGACCGGGGGCCTCTACAATGAGCAGTTCTTC	CSVRTGGLYNEQFF
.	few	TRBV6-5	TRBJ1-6	TGTGCCAGCAGTTACGGTCGTTCACCCCTCCACTTT	CASSYGRSPLHF
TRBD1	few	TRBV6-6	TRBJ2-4	TGTGCCAGCAGTTACTCAGGGATCCAGGGGGCTGCCAAAAACATTCAGTACTTC	CASSYSGIQGAAKNIQYF
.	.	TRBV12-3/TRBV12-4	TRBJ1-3	TGTGCCAGCAGCCCAGGACTGAACTCTGGAAACACCATATATTTT	CASSPGLNSGNTIYF
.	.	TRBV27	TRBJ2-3	TGTGCCAGCGGCGGGTTAGCGGTCCCTAGCACAGATACGCAGTATTTT	CASGGLAVPSTDTQYF
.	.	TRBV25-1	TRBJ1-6	TGTGCCAGCAGTGAATTGGGGGCTTCCAATTCACCCCTCCACTTT	CASSELGASNSPLHF
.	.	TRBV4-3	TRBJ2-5	TGCGCCAGCAGCCAAGGGGCCAGGCCCTCGGAGACCCAGTACTTC	CASSQGARPSETQYF
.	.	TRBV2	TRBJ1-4	TGTGCCAGCAGTGAAGCGCTTGGGCCGGGGGGTGAAAAACTGTTTTTT	CASSEALGPGGEKLFF
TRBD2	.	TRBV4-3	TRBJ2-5	TGCGCCAGCAGCCCCGGGACTATTAATCAAGAGACCCAGTACTTC	CASSPGTINQETQYF
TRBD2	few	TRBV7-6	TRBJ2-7	TGTGCCAGCAGCTTATTACTAGCGGCCCAGTACGAGCAGTACTTC	CASSLLLAAQYEQYF
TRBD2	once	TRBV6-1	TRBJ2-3	TGTGCCAGCAGCAAACTAGCGGGAGAAGGGGGCACAGATACGCAGTATTTT	CASSKLAGEGGTDTQYF
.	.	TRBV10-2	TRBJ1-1	TGCGCCAGCAGAACTGACAAATTGAACACTGAAGCTTTCTTT	CASRTDKLNTEAFF
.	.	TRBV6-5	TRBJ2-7	TGTGCCACCTCACCCTCCAGATCCTACGAGCAGTACTTC	CATSPSRSYEQYF
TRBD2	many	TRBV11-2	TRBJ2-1	TGTGCCAGCAGTCTAGCGGGAGGGCCCTACAATGAGCAGTTCTTC	CASSLAGGPYNEQFF
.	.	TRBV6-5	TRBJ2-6	TGTGCCAGCAGTTCAGTACAGGGAATTGCTTCTGGGGCCAACGTCCTGACTTTC	CASSSVQGIASGANVLTF
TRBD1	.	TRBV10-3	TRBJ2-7	TGTGCCATCAGCACAGGGGGCTCCTCCTACGAGCAGTACTTC	CAISTGGSSYEQYF
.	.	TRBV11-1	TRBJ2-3	TGTGCCAGCAGCTTAGACCAGTGGGGGCGCGCAGATACGCAGTATTTT	CASSLDQWGRADTQYF
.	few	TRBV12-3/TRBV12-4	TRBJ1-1	TGTGCCAGCAGTTTCGGACTTGAATCTGAAGCTTTCTTT	CASSFGLESEAFF
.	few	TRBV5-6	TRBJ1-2	TGTGCCAGCAGCTACGACAGTGACTATGTCAAATATGGCTACACCTTC	CASSYDSDYVKYGYTF
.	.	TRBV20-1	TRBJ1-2	TGCAGTGCTAGAGAATCTGGACAGTTCGTCTACACCTTC	CSARESGQFVYTF
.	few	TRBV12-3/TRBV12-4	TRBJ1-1	TGTGCCAGCAGGCGGACCTGTTACACTGAAGCTTTCTTT	CASRRTCYTEAFF
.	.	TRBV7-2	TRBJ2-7	TGTGCCAGCAGCTCCTCGGGGGACAGTTACGAGCAGTACTTC	CASSSSGDSYEQYF
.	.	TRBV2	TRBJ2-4	TGTGCCACCCAGGGCCCGTTTCAAAACATTCAGTACTTC	CATQGPFQNIQYF
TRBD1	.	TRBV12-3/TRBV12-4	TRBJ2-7	TGTGCCAGCAGTCCGGGACAGGGGTCCAACGAGCAGTACTTC	CASSPGQGSNEQYF
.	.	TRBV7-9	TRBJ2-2	TGTGCCAGCAGCTGGACCACTTTCGAGCTGTTTTTT	CASSWTTFELFF
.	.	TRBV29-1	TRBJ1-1	TGCAGCGTTGAAGATCACCTGGGCTCGGAGAACACTGAAGCTTTCTTT	CSVEDHLGSENTEAFF
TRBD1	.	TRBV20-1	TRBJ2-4	TGCAGTACTAAACTGGGACAGACCAAAAACATTCAGTACTTC	CSTKLGQTKNIQYF
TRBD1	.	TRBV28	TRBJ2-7	TGTGCCAGCAGTTTATGGGACAGGGCTGACGAGCAGTACTTC	CASSLWDRADEQYF
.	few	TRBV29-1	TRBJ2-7	TGCAGCGTTGTAGGCGATTTCTACGAGCAGTACTTC	CSVVGDFYEQYF
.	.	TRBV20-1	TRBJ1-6	TGCAGTGCTAAGGGACAATATAATTCACCCCTCCACTTT	CSAKGQYNSPLHF
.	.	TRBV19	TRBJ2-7	TGTGCCAGTAGTATGAGGGGATTCGCCTACGAGCAGTACTTC	CASSMRGFAYEQYF
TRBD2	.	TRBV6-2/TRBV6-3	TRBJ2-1	TGTGCCAGCAGTTCCGCGGGGGATGAGCAGTTCTTC	CASSSAGDEQFF
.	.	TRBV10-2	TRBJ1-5	TGCGCCAGCAGTGACACCGGACCCCAGCATTTT	CASSDTGPQHF
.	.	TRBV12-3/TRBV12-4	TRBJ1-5	TGTGCCAGCAGTTTAGCTGGTTTCGGTCAGCCCCAGCATTTT	CASSLAGFGQPQHF
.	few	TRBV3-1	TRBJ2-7	TGTGCCAGCAGCCAAGCCCGACTCGCCTACGAGCAGTACTTC	CASSQARLAYEQYF
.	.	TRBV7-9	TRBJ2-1	TGTGCCAGCAGCTTGACTTCGAATGAGCAGTTCTTC	CASSLTSNEQFF
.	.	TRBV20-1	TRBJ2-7	TGCAGTGCTAGAGTGCGTAGCGGAACCGCCTACGAGCAGTACTTC	CSARVRSGTAYEQYF
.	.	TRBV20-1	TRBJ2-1	TGCAGTACAATCGCGGGAGCAAGGGGGGTGGAGCAGTTCTTC	CSTIAGARGVEQFF